This entry describes one T cell receptor beta chain. What it binds is not known. This sample was taken from a study of cytomegalovirus exposure and HLA in healthy donors. Study-level background: Genetic ancestry analysis placed 81% of the 300 to 400 donors that were genotyped in the Caucasian-associated cluster.

Broader study findings: Altogether, some 170 TCR beta chains were recorded as cytomegalovirus-associated. With later analysis, a missense DCLRE1C variant became linked to TCR beta V- and J-gene trimming. Most CMV-associated TCR beta chains were later found to appear HLA-restricted.

This CDR3 has 16 residues. Germline CDR1 reads MNHNY; CDR2 reads SVGAGI (reference sequence). V lost 2 bases and J lost 3, with 14 bases in between. The PCR employed 60 Vbeta primers together with 13 Jbeta primers. The table came from immunoSEQ multiplex PCR; TCRdb's copy has only in-frame clones and leaves some out. The table has 180,000 or so clones, 70% to 80% seen once. The specimen was PBMCs. V and J are TRBV6-6 and TRBJ2-1; a possible D gene is TRBD2 (5 bases). The TCR sequence derives from a male donor in good health and CMV-seronegative. CDR3 coding DNA: TGTGCCAGCAGTTACAAGCGGACTGGGGACTACAATGAGCAGTTCTTC. Amino acids: CASSYKRTGDYNEQFF.